The sequence of this TCR beta chain was determined in a study of CD8+CD57+ T cells in acquired aplastic anemia. This clonotype was recorded many times. TCR beta VDJ and CDR3 profiling used genomic DNA as template. TCRdb recomputed calls from the reads with MiXCR, one row per CDR3 protein. The top ten clones hold more than 0.95% of a sample with fewer than 200,000 distinct CDR3 sequences, roughly 48% of them seen once. CD8+CD57+ cell expansion had been shown by flow cytometry in patients chosen for sequencing. At blood sampling, none of the patients had yet received therapy. Material: sorted CD4+, CD8+, or CD8+CD57+ T cells (not recorded which) from PBMCs. The receptor was derived from a human donor with aplastic anemia.

CDR3 DNA: TGCAGTGCCCCGGGACAGGGGGCAGGGAACACTGAAGCTTTCTTT. Translating gives CSAPGQGAGNTEAFF. The V and J genes are TRBV20-1 and TRBJ1-1; 12 nucleotides align to TRBD1. The V gene's germline CDR1 is DFQATT and CDR2 SNEGSKA (reference sequence). The length of the CDR3 is 15 residues. Trimming removed 6 bases from V and 1 base from J; junction bases left unmatched: 6.